Shown below are 22 T cell receptor beta chains from a single sample sequenced in a study of blood T cells in healthy people across ages. The second PCR ran about 7 to 12 cycles with a sample-barcoded 5' primer and J-beta primers. TCRdb used MiXCR to reprocess the 5' RACE reads, holding one entry per CDR3 protein. The repertoire consists of fewer than 2 million distinct CDR3 sequences, with roughly 43% occurring once and the leading ten covering 20% to 25%. Material: blood. Every receptor here comes from a human donor in good health.

This clonotype was picked up a small number of times. This sequence joins TRBV6-1 and TRBJ2-3; 8 bases are a match to TRBD2. CDR1 is MNHNS, CDR2 SASEGT, per germline. With 7 bases clipped from V and 3 bases from J, the junction kept 6 bases outside the gene matches. The length of the CDR3 is 14 residues. In DNA form, the CDR3 reads TGTGCCAGCAAGACTGGGACTAGTACAGATACGCAGTATTTT. Its translation: CASKTGTSTDTQYF.

This chain links TRBV6-9 with TRBJ1-5; TRBD1 aligns across 7 bases. V trimming: 4 bases; J trimming: 6 bases; junction bases outside the gene matches: 18. The CDR3 sequence is 18 residues long. Per the germline V gene, CDR1 is MNHGY and CDR2 is SVAAGI. CDR3 in amino acids: CASSSYSTQGRVSQPQHF. The CDR3 nucleotides are TGTGCCAGCAGTTCCTACTCAACACAGGGGAGGGTTAGTCAGCCCCAGCATTTT.

This chain connects TRBV19 to TRBJ2-1; D remains unclear. CDR1 LNHDA and CDR2 SQIVND come from the germline V gene (reference sequence). V was cut by 3 bases and J by 2 bases, with 8 bases left in between. The CDR3 contains 14 residues. The chain's CDR3 is CASSISATYNEQFF. CDR3 DNA sequence: TGTGCCAGTAGTATTTCGGCTACCTACAATGAGCAGTTCTTC.

This clonotype was observed a few times. In DNA, the CDR3 is TGTGCCAGCAGCTTAGGGGACCACAATGAGCAGTTCTTC. Protein sequence: CASSLGDHNEQFF. V is TRBV13 and J is TRBJ2-1; D remains ambiguous. This CDR3 is built from 13 residues. The V end was cut by 0 bases, the J end by 5 bases, with 5 bases between. The V gene's germline CDR1 is PRHDT and CDR2 FYEKMQ (reference sequence).

This chain links TRBV2 with TRBJ1-5; D uncertain. This CDR3 has 15 amino acids. Germline values: CDR1 SNHLY, CDR2 FYNNEI. The V end lost 2 bases, the J end lost 3 bases, and 11 bases lay between the germline ends. CDR3 sequence: CASSEFGRDNQPQHF. In DNA, the CDR3 is TGTGCCAGCAGTGAATTCGGTCGGGACAATCAGCCCCAGCATTTT.

This chain joins TRBV12-3 or TRBV12-4 and TRBJ2-7, with TRBD1 identical over 11 bases. J lost 5 bases, V lost 7 bases, and 10 bases had no gene match. The CDR3 contains 15 residues. CDR3 sequence: CASTPDRGLLDEQYF. As DNA, the CDR3 is TGTGCCAGCACCCCGGACAGGGGGCTTTTGGACGAGCAGTACTTC.

This chain uses TRBV9 with TRBJ2-2; D call uncertain. In germline, CDR1 is SGDLS, CDR2 YYNGEE. V dropped 3 bases and J dropped 5 bases, with 17 bases sitting between them. The length of the CDR3 is 16 residues. The CDR3 DNA is TGTGCCAGCAGCGCCCGATCGATGACATTTACCGGGGAGCTGTTTTTT. Translated: CASSARSMTFTGELFF.

This clonotype was picked up a small number of times. The rearrangement links TRBV12-3 or TRBV12-4 to TRBJ1-4, with D uncertain. CDR3 length equals 11 residues. Trimming left V 7 bases short and J 7 bases short, with 7 bases between. CDR3 region: CASTKGEKLFF. CDR3 DNA: TGTGCCAGCACTAAAGGTGAAAAACTGTTTTTT.

This clonotype was detected only a few times. Sequence at one end of the junction differs from germline and may be a read error. The chain couples TRBV7-7 to TRBJ2-3; D unclear. Germline-derived CDR1 and CDR2 are SSHAT and FNYEAQ (reference sequence). The CDR3 sequence is 13 residues long. The DNA for the CDR3 is TGTGCTAGCAGCTTAGACTCATCATCACTGCAGTATTTT. This translates into CASSLDSSSLQYF.

This clonotype was seen a handful of times. The genes are TRBV20-1 and TRBJ1-6; no firm D call. Trimming pared 6 bases from V and 0 bases from J, leaving 6 bases between. Germline V gives CDR1 DFQATT, CDR2 SNEGSKA (reference sequence). CDR3 length: 13 amino acids. As DNA, the CDR3 is TGCAGTGCCGCTGGCTCCTATAATTCACCCCTCCACTTT. Translating gives CSAAGSYNSPLHF.

The gene calls are TRBV7-3 and TRBJ2-7, with a weak D call TRBD2 (6 bases). The CDR3 has 15 residues. The V gene's germline CDR1 is SGHTA and CDR2 FQGTGA. The V and J ends lost 5 bases and 0 bases respectively, with 14 bases between them. The CDR3 spells CASSPNAGFSYEQYF. Written as DNA, the CDR3 is TGTGCCAGCAGCCCGAATGCGGGGTTCTCCTACGAGCAGTACTTC. The full variable domain, completed using reference TRBV7-3 and TRBJ2-7, is GAGVSQTPSNKVTEKGKYVELRCDPISGHTALYWYRQSLGQGPEFLIYFQGTGAADDSGLPNDRFFAVRPEGSVSTLKIQRTERGDSAVYLCASSPNAGFSYEQYFGPGTRLTVT.

There are a few counts of this clonotype. V usage is TRBV7-2 and J usage is TRBJ1-5; no firm D call. The germline V and J ends were trimmed by 6 bases and 5 bases, with 11 bases remaining between them. The CDR3 totals 13 residues. The germline V gene encodes CDR1 SGHTA and CDR2 FQGNSA. The CDR3 reads CASSDSFYQPQHF. In DNA form, the CDR3 reads TGTGCCAGCAGTGATTCCTTTTATCAGCCCCAGCATTTT.

V gene TRBV7-9 combines with J gene TRBJ2-7; TRBD1 is a possible D gene (6 bases). The germline V gene has CDR1 SEHNR and CDR2 FQNEAQ (reference sequence). The CDR3 has 14 amino acids. Trimming left V 5 bases short and J 2 bases short, with 13 bases between. The chain's CDR3 is CASSPRQDAYEQYF. As DNA, the CDR3 is TGTGCCAGCAGCCCTCGACAGGACGCCTACGAGCAGTACTTC. Complete variable domain (other parts from reference TRBV7-9 and TRBJ2-7): DTGVSQNPRHKITKRGQNVTFRCDPISEHNRLYWYRQTLGQGPEFLTYFQNEAQLEKSRLLSDRFSAERPKGSFSTLEIQRTEQGDSAMYLCASSPRQDAYEQYFGPGTRLTVT.

Points on this clonotype: A read error may account for a junction end that differs from germline. V gene TRBV7-2 combines with J gene TRBJ2-5, with TRBD1 identical over 9 bases. The CDR3 is 14 amino acids. The V gene's germline CDR1 is SGHTA and CDR2 FQGNSA. CDR3 sequence reads: CAGSPQGAWETQYF. DNA for the CDR3: TGTGCCGGCAGTCCACAGGGGGCTTGGGAGACCCAGTACTTC.

Only a few counts were recorded for this clonotype. V is TRBV27 and J is TRBJ1-2; 9 bases fit TRBD1. J lost 12 bases, V lost 5 bases, and 10 bases had no gene match. Germline V CDR1 and CDR2: MNHEY, SMNVEV (reference sequence). The CDR3 has 13 residues. The CDR3 sequence is CASSPRMDRGDTF. In DNA, the CDR3 is TGTGCCAGCAGTCCTAGAATGGACAGGGGTGACACCTTC.

The chain combines TRBV9 with TRBJ1-3; D is unresolved. Deletions cut 0 bases from V and 0 bases from J, with 7 bases between. This CDR3 contains 15 residues. Germline CDR1 reads SGDLS; CDR2 reads YYNGEE. The CDR3 reads CASSVGLSSGNTIYF. The DNA of the CDR3 is TGTGCCAGCAGCGTAGGTTTATCCTCTGGAAACACCATATATTTT. Full variable domain (remainder filled in from reference TRBV9 and TRBJ1-3): DSGVTQTPKHLITATGQRVTLRCSPRSGDLSVYWYQQSLDQGLQFLIQYYNGEERAKGNILERFSAQQFPDLHSELNLSSLELGDSALYFCASSVGLSSGNTIYFGEGSWLTVV.

This clonotype was observed a few times. This chain links TRBV20-1 with TRBJ2-1; 10 nucleotides match TRBD2. The CDR3 runs to 15 residues. V lost 5 bases, J lost 7 bases, and 11 bases stayed unmatched. Germline V gives CDR1 DFQATT, CDR2 SNEGSKA (reference sequence). The CDR3, as DNA: TGCAGTGCTCACTCTAGCGGGGGTGGTCGAAATGAGCAGTTCTTC. Encoded protein: CSAHSSGGGRNEQFF.

The rearrangement links TRBV7-8 to TRBJ1-1, with D uncertain. Germline CDR1 reads SGHVS; CDR2 reads FQNEAQ. V dropped 0 bases and J dropped 0 bases, with 8 bases sitting between them. This CDR3 contains 15 residues. The CDR3 region has the DNA TGTGCCAGCAGCTTAGCGTTAGGAGTGAACACTGAAGCTTTCTTT. This encodes CASSLALGVNTEAFF.

V gene TRBV7-9 combines with J gene TRBJ2-1; D possibly corresponds to TRBD1 (6 bases). The V and J ends lost 7 bases and 10 bases respectively, with 17 bases between them. Germline V gene lookup returns CDR1 SEHNR and CDR2 FQNEAQ (reference sequence). This CDR3 has 13 amino acids. CDR3 sequence reads: CASTSRGVPEQFF. CDR3 bases: TGTGCCAGCACCAGCAGGGGCGTCCCGGAGCAGTTCTTC.

The chain combines TRBV15 with TRBJ2-7, with D unresolved. V was pared by 0 bases and J by 5 bases, with 14 bases between. Germline-derived CDR1 and CDR2 are LNHNV and YYDKDF (reference sequence). CDR3 length: 15 residues. CDR3 coding DNA: TGTGCCACCAGCAGAGAAATTTATCCTGCCCACGAGCAGTACTTC. It specifies CATSREIYPAHEQYF.

This clonotype was observed a few times. The V gene is TRBV2, the J gene TRBJ2-3; D is ambiguous. The V and J ends lost 7 bases and 8 bases respectively, with 19 bases between them. The CDR3 consists of 14 residues. In germline, CDR1 is SNHLY, CDR2 FYNNEI. The CDR3: CASNPPLALATQYF. CDR3 sequence (DNA): TGTGCCAGCAACCCCCCTTTGGCGCTTGCTACGCAGTATTTT.

This clonotype was seen only a few times. V is TRBV4-3 and J is TRBJ2-7; D is possibly TRBD1 or TRBD2 (5 bases each). Germline V gene data show CDR1 as LGHNA and CDR2 as YSLEER. This CDR3 comprises 15 residues. Between the trimmed V and J ends, which lost 0 bases and 5 bases, there was a span of 14 bases. CDR3 protein: CASSQDFTQGHEQYF. In DNA, the CDR3 is TGCGCCAGCAGCCAAGATTTTACGCAGGGACACGAGCAGTACTTC.